This T cell receptor (beta chain) was retrieved from a study of naive and memory T cell subsets (TCRdb year 2017). With respect to the entire study: According to the figure summarizing the samples, there were some ten blood donors, 7 tuberculin skin test biopsies and 3 saline control biopsies. PCR2 was typically a SYBR Green qPCR stopped at a set threshold; low-input samples could instead use end-point PCR (around 6 cycles).

This clonotype was picked up many times. No cognate antigen has been identified for it. It has no much larger one-base neighbor in the sample; base qualities were not kept. Beyond this particular receptor, the publication reports: The RNA-based method was acknowledged to be potentially sensitive to changes in TCR transcripts with T cell activation and differentiation.

The study reported a robust and sensitive protocol to amplify, sequence and analyze TCRs, based on 3' ligation of a UMI-containing oligonucleotide to TCR cDNA. Whole blood analysis involved drawing 2.5 ml of peripheral blood from adult healthy volunteers into Tempus tubes and then extracting RNA following the manufacturer's instructions. Total RNA was used without cell sorting and was treated with RQ1 DNase before reverse transcription, with a target input of 1 to 1000 ng. To check how robust the pipeline was in samples where T cells make up a minority population, libraries were built from skin biopsies and whole blood. Library method: UMI-ligation and nested PCR. Four rounds of PCR, run with the SP2 primer together with nested alpha and beta constant region primers, were used to amplify the ligated cDNA. For the blood and skin samples, reverse transcription of TCR RNA was done with SuperScript IV along with alpha and beta constant region primers. An oligonucleotide carrying the Illumina SP2 primer and a UMI was ligated to the 3' end of the cDNA by means of T4 RNA ligase 1. To prevent hairpin formation, the 12-nucleotide UMI was made up of two random hexamers with an eight-base spacer between them. TCR alpha and beta chain libraries were processed separately from the second PCR onward, with dual indexing for multiplexing. After pooling, the indexed libraries were analyzed by capillary electrophoresis and sequenced on either an Illumina MiSeq or NextSeq. To boost base diversity and improve cluster recognition, PhiX DNA at about 5-7.5% was spiked into the libraries. The published analysis was carried out like this. UMIs were extracted from read 2 by Demultiplexor and combined with the TCR sequence from read 1, and reads were split according to sample indices. Decombinator identified V and J genes and V-J junctions, assigning each TCR a five-part identifier including V and J deletions. Collapsinator relied on UMIs to correct both sequencing errors and PCR amplification heterogeneity, producing a UMI-based abundance for each TCR. CDR3Translator turned identifiers into nucleotide sequence, translated the nucleotide sequence into amino acids, and pulled out CDR3 regions based on terminal motifs. Error-corrected alpha and beta TCR counts from blood and skin were compared after normalization to input RNA amount. In TCRdb, the public reads were trimmed at Q25 with fastp and aligned with MiXCR, with productive beta chains retained. Rows with one shared CDR3 protein collapse into an entry with the most common genes and DNA. The V and J calls and clone size are TCRdb's, not the authors'. The sample table contains about 26,000 distinct CDR3 sequences; only one count was recorded for roughly 5.5% of them. Clones ranked in the top ten supply 7% to 8% of the sample.

V is pruned by 6 bases and J by 5 bases, leaving 13 bases of the junction without a gene match. Taken from cysteine to phenylalanine, the CDR3 has 15 residues. Only CDR3 DNA remains: 45 bases, in frame from the first base. For CDR1 and CDR2, the germline V gene (reference sequence) lists DFQATT and SNEGSKA. Sequenced input: blood. This sequence was found in an adult in good health. Here the chain combines TRBV20-1 and TRBJ2-7; TRBD2 fits 10 bases in the junction. The CDR3 region reads CSARPFSGRNHEQYF. The DNA is as follows: TGCAGTGCAAGACCGTTTAGCGGGAGGAACCACGAGCAGTACTTC.